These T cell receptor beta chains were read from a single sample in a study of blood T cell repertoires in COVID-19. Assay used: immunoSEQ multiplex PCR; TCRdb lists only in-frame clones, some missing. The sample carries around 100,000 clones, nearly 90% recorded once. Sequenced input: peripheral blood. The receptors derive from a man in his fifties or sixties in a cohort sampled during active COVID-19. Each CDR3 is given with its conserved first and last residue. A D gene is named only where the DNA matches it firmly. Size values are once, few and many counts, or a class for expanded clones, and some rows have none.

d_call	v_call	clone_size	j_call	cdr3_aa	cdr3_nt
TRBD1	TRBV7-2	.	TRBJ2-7	CASSYQQGPTYEQYF	TGTGCCAGCAGCTACCAACAGGGGCCTACCTACGAGCAGTACTTC
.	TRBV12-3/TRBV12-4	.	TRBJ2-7	CASSFSSEQYF	TGTGCCAGCAGTTTTAGTAGCGAGCAGTACTTC
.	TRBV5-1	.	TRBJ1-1	CASSLIQENTEAFF	TGCGCCAGCAGCTTGATCCAGGAGAACACTGAAGCTTTCTTT
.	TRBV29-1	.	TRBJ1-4	CSVEELRGQKLFF	TGCAGCGTTGAAGAACTTAGGGGCCAAAAACTGTTTTTT
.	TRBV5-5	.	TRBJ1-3	CASSDYRVRSGNTIYF	TGTGCCAGCAGCGATTACAGGGTGAGGTCTGGAAACACCATATATTTT
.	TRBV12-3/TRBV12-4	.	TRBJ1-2	CASSRWNYGYTF	TGTGCCAGCAGCAGGTGGAACTATGGCTACACCTTC
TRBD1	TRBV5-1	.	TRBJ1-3	CASSLGIVPGQGALGNTIYF	TGCGCCAGCAGCTTGGGAATCGTTCCGGGACAGGGGGCGCTTGGAAACACCATATATTTT
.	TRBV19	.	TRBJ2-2	CASSIFQGTGELFF	TGTGCCAGTAGTATTTTCCAGGGGACCGGGGAGCTGTTTTTT
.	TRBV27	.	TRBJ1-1	CASSLSAGRGTEAFF	TGTGCCAGCAGTTTATCGGCAGGGCGGGGGACTGAAGCTTTCTTT
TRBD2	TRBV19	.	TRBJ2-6	CARWRALGGGGSGANVLTF	TGTGCCCGTTGGCGGGCCCTCGGCGGGGGGGGATCTGGGGCCAACGTCCTGACTTTC
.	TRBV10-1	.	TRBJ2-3	CASSDSVGRDTQYF	TGCGCCAGCAGTGATTCGGTGGGCCGGGATACGCAGTATTTT
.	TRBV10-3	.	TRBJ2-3	CAISAQELGSGGTDTQYF	TGTGCCATCAGCGCACAAGAACTAGGTTCCGGGGGCACAGATACGCAGTATTTT
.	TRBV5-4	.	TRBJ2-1	CASSSRQYYNEQFF	TGTGCCAGCAGCTCCAGGCAGTATTACAATGAGCAGTTCTTC
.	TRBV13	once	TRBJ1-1	CASSLSYSTEAFF	TGTGCCAGCAGCTTGTCTTACAGCACTGAAGCTTTCTTT
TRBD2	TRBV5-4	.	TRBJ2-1	CASSGGGPYLNNEQFF	TGTGCCAGCAGCGGGGGGGGACCTTACTTGAACAATGAGCAGTTCTTC
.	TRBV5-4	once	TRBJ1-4	CASSLNPGEKLFF	TGTGCCAGCAGCTTGAATCCGGGGGAAAAACTGTTTTTT
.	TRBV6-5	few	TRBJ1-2	CASSYWGDTF	TGTGCCAGCAGTTATTGGGGGGACACCTTC
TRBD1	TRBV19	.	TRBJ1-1	CASSLQGAGTEAFF	TGTGCCAGTAGTTTGCAGGGGGCGGGAACTGAAGCTTTCTTT
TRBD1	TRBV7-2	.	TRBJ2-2	CASSRDRVGTGELFF	TGTGCCAGCAGTCGGGACAGGGTAGGCACCGGGGAGCTGTTTTTT
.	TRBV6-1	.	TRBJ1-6	CASSEGGGSPLHF	TGTGCCAGCAGTGAAGGGGGGGGATCACCCCTCCACTTT
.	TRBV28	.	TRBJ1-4	CASSLKGGGRYEKLFF	TGTGCCAGCAGTTTAAAGGGGGGGGGTAGATATGAAAAACTGTTTTTT
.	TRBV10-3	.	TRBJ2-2	CAISESGTHTGELFF	TGTGCCATCAGTGAGTCCGGGACACACACCGGGGAGCTGTTTTTT
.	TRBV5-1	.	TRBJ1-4	CASSFGQGNEKLFF	TGCGCCAGCAGCTTTGGGCAGGGGAATGAAAAACTGTTTTTT
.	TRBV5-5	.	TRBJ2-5	CASTVTGHETQYF	TGTGCCTCGACCGTTACAGGGCATGAGACCCAGTACTTC
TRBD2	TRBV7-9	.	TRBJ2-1	CASSLASLAGENEQFF	TGTGCCAGCAGCTTAGCTTCTCTAGCGGGGGAGAATGAGCAGTTCTTC
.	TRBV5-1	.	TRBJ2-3	CASSQRDTDTQYF	TGCGCCAGCAGCCAGAGGGACACAGATACGCAGTATTTT
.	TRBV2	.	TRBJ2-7	CASSEAPRGEQYF	TGTGCCAGCAGTGAAGCTCCCCGAGGGGAGCAGTACTTC
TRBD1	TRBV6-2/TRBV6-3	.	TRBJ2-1	CASSKLTGTAFYNEQFF	TGTGCCAGCAGTAAACTGACCGGGACAGCTTTTTACAATGAGCAGTTCTTC
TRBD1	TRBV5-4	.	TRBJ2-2	CASSLGTGARGELFF	TGTGCCAGCAGCTTGGGGACAGGGGCTCGGGGGGAGCTGTTTTTT
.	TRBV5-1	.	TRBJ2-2	CASSLGTGSRTGELFF	TGCGCCAGCAGCTTGGGTACAGGTAGTCGGACCGGGGAGCTGTTTTTT
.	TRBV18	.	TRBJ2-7	CASSPEVKTYEQYF	TGTGCCAGCTCACCAGAGGTCAAGACCTACGAGCAGTACTTC
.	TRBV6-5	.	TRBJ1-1	CASSPKFRAEAFF	TGTGCCAGCAGTCCTAAGTTTCGTGCTGAAGCTTTCTTT
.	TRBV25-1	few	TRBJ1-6	CASSEQGLTNSPLHF	TGTGCCAGCAGTGAACAGGGTCTGACTAATTCACCCCTCCACTTT
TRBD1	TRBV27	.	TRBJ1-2	CASSRTGGGYGYTF	TGTGCCAGCAGTAGGACAGGGGGCGGCTATGGCTACACCTTC
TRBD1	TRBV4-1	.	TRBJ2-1	CASSQVDRVNEQFF	TGCGCCAGCAGCCAAGTCGACAGGGTCAATGAGCAGTTCTTC
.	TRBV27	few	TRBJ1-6	CASSLSGVSGFNSPLHF	TGTGCCAGCAGTTTATCAGGGGTTTCCGGGTTTAATTCACCCCTCCACTTT
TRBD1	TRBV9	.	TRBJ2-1	CASSASTGTGRSEQFF	TGTGCCAGCAGCGCATCCACCGGGACAGGGCGGAGTGAGCAGTTCTTC
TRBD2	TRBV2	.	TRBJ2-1	CASSKRGSYNEQFF	TGTGCCAGCAGTAAGCGGGGGTCCTACAATGAGCAGTTCTTC
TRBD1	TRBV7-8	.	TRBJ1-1	CASRRTGTGYTTEAFF	TGTGCCAGCAGACGGACCGGGACAGGGTATACCACTGAAGCTTTCTTT
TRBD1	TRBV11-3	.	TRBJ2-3	CASSGPGTASTDTQYF	TGTGCCAGCAGTGGACCCGGGACAGCAAGCACAGATACGCAGTATTTT
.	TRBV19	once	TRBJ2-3	CATTPGHSTDTQYF	TGTGCCACCACACCGGGACACAGCACAGATACGCAGTATTTT
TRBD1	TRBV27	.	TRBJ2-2	CASSLEGQGNPGELFF	TGTGCCAGCAGTTTAGAGGGACAGGGGAACCCCGGGGAGCTGTTTTTT